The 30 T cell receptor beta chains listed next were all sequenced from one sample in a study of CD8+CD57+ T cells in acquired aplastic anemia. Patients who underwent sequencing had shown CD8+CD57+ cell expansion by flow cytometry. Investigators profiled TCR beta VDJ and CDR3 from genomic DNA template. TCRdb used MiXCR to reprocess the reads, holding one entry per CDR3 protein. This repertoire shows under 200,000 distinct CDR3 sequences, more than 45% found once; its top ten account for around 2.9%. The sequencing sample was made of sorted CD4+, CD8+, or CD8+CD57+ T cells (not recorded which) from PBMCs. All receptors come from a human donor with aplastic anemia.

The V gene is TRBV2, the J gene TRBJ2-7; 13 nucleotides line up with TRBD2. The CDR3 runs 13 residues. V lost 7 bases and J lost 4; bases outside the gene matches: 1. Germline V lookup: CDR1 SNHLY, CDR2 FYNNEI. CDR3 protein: CASKGLAGYEQYF. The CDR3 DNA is TGTGCCAGCAAGGGACTAGCGGGGTACGAGCAGTACTTC.

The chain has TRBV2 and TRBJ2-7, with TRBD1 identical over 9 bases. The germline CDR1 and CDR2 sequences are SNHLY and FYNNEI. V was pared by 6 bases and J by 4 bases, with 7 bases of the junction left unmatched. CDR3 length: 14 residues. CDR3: CASRSGTGLYEQYF. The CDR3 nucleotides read TGTGCCAGCAGGTCCGGGACAGGGCTTTACGAGCAGTACTTC.

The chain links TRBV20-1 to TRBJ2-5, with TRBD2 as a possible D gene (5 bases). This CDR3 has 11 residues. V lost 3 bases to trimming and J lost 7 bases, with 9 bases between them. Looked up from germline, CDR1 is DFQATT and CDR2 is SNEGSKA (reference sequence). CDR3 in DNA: TGCAGTGCTAGGGTAGGAGGGACCCAGTACTTC. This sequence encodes CSARVGGTQYF.

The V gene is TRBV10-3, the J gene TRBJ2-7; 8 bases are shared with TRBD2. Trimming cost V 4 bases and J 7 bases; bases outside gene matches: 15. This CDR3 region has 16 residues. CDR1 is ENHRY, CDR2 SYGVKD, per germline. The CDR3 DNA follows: TGTGCCATCAGTGGTTATAGCGGGACGATTATGGGGGAGCAGTACTTC. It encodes CAISGYSGTIMGEQYF.

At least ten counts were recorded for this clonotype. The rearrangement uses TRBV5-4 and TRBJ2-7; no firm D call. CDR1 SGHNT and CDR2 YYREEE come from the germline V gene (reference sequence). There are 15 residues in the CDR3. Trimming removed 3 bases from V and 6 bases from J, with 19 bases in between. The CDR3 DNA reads TGTGCCAGCAGCTCGAGACGGACGGGCGGCGGCGAGCAGTACTTC. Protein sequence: CASSSRRTGGGEQYF.

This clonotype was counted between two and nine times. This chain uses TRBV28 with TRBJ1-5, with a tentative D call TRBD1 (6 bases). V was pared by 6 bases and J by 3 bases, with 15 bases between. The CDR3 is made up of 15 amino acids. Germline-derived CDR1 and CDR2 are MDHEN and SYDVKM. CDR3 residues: CASSLLWDTNQPQHF. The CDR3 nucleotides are TGTGCCAGCAGCCTCCTGTGGGACACCAATCAGCCCCAGCATTTT.

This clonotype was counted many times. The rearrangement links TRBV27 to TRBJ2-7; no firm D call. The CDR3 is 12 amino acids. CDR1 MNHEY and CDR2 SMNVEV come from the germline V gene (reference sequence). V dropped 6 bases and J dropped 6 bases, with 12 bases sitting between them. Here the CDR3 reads CASRGSRGEQYF. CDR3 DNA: TGTGCCAGCAGGGGCTCACGCGGCGAGCAGTACTTC.

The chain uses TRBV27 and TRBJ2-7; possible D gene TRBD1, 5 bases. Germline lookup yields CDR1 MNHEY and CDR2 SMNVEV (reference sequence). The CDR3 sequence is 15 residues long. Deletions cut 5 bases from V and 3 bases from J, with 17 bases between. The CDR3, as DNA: TGTGCCAGCAGTACGCGCAAGGGGCAGGGCTACGAGCAGTACTTC. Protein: CASSTRKGQGYEQYF.

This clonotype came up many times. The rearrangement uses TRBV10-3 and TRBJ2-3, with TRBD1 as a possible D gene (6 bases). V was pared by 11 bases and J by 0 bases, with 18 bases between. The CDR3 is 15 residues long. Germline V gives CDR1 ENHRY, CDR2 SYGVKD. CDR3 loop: CASQGPQSSTDTQYF. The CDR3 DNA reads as TGTGCCTCCCAGGGGCCCCAATCCAGCACAGATACGCAGTATTTT.

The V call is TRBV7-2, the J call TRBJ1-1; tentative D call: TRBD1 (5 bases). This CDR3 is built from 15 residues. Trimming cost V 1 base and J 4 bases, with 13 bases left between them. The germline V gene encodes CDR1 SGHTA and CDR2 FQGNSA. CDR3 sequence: CASSLGLGRATEAFF. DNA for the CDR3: TGTGCCAGCAGCTTAGGGTTGGGACGGGCCACTGAAGCTTTCTTT.

As DNA, the CDR3 is TGTGCCAGTAGACCAGAGGGACGGGTTGAAAAACTGTTTTTT. Translation gives CASRPEGRVEKLFF. The rearrangement links TRBV19 to TRBJ1-4; a possible D gene is TRBD1 (5 bases). The germline CDR1 and CDR2 sequences are LNHDA and SQIVND (reference sequence). CDR3 length: 14 residues. Trimming shortened V by 6 bases and J by 7 bases, and 15 bases separated the two germline ends. The full variable domain, with the rest looked up from reference TRBV19 and TRBJ1-4, is DGGITQSPKYLFRKEGQNVTLSCEQNLNHDAMYWYRQDPGQGLRLIYYSQIVNDFQKGDIAEGYSVSREKKESFPLTVTSAQKNPTAFYLCASRPEGRVEKLFFGSGTQLSVL.

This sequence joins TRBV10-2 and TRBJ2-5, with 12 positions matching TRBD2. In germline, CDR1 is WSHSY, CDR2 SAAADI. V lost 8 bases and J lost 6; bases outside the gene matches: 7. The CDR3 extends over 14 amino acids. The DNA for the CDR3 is TGCGCCAGCGACGAGACTAGCGGGAGAAAGACCCAGTACTTC. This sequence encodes CASDETSGRKTQYF.

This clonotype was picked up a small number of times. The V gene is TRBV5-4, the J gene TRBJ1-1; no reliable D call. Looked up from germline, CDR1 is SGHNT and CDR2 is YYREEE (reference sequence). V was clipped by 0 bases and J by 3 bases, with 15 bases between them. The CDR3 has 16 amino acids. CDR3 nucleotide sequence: TGTGCCAGCAGCTTGGGGTCCAGGTTCGGGGACACTGAAGCTTTCTTT. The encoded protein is CASSLGSRFGDTEAFF.

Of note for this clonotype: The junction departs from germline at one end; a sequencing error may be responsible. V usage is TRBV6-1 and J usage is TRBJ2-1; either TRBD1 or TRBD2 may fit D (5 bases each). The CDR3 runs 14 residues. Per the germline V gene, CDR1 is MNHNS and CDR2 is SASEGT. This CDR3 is CASSPPGLYNEQSF. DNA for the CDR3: TGTGCCAGCAGTCCTCCGGGGCTCTACAATGAGCAGTCCTTC.

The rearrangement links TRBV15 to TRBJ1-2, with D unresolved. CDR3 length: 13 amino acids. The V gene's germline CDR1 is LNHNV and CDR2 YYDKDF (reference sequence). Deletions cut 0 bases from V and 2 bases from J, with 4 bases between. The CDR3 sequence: CATSRDGNYGYTF. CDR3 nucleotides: TGTGCCACCAGCAGAGATGGGAACTATGGCTACACCTTC.

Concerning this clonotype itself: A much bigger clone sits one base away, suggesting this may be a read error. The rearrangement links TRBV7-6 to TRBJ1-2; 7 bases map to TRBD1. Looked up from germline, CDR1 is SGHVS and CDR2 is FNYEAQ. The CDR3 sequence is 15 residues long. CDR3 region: CVSSRYPDREESYTF. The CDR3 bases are TGTGTCAGCAGCCGCTACCCTGACAGGGAAGAGAGCTACACCTTC.

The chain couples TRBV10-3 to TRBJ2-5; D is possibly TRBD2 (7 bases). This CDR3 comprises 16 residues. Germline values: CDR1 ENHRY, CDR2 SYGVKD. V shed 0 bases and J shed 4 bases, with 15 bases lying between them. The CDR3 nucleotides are TGTGCCATCAGTGAGTCGATGGGGGGGCCTCCAGAGACCCAGTACTTC. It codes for CAISESMGGPPETQYF.

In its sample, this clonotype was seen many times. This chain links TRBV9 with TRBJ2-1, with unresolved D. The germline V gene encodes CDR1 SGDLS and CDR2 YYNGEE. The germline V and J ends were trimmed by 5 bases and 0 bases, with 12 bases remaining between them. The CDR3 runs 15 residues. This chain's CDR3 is CASSRTESSYNEQFF. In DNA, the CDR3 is TGTGCCAGCAGTCGCACCGAAAGCTCCTACAATGAGCAGTTCTTC.

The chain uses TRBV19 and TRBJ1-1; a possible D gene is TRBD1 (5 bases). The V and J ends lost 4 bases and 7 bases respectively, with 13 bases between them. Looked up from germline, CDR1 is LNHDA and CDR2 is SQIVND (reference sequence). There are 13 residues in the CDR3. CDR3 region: CASSTRQGVEAFF. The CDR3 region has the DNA TGTGCCAGTAGTACTCGCCAGGGCGTTGAAGCTTTCTTT.

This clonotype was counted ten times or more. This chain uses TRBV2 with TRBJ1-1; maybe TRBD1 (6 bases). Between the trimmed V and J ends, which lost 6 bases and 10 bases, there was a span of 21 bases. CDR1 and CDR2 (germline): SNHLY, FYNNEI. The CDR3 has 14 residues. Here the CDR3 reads CASREQGNVLVAFF. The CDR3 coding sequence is TGTGCCAGCAGAGAACAGGGAAATGTTCTGGTAGCTTTCTTT.

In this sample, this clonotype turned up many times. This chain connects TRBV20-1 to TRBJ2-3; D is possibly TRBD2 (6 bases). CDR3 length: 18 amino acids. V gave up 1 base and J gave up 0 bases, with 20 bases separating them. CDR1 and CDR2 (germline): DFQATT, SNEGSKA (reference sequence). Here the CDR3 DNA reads TGCAGTGCTAGAGGCCGGGGTGGGGCGGGGCCTAGCACAGATACGCAGTATTTT. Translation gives CSARGRGGAGPSTDTQYF.

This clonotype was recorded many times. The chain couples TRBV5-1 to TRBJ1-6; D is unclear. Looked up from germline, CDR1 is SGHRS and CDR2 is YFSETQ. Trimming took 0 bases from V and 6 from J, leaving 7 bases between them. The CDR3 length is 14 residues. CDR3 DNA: TGCGCCAGCAGCTTGGAATCTGTTAATTCACCCCTCCACTTT. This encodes CASSLESVNSPLHF.

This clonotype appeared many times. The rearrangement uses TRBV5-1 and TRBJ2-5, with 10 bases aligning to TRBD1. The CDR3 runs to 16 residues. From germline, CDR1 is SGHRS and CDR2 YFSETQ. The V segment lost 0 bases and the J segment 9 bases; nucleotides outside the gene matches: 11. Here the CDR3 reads CASSLAMGTGDTAQYF. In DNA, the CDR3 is TGCGCCAGCAGCTTGGCCATGGGGACAGGGGATACGGCCCAGTACTTC.

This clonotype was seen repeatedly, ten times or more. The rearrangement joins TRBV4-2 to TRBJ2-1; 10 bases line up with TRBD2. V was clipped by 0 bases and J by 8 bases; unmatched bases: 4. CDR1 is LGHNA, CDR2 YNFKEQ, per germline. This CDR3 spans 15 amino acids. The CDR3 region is CASSQDRLAGHEQFF. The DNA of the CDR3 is TGTGCCAGCAGCCAAGATAGACTAGCGGGCCATGAGCAGTTCTTC.

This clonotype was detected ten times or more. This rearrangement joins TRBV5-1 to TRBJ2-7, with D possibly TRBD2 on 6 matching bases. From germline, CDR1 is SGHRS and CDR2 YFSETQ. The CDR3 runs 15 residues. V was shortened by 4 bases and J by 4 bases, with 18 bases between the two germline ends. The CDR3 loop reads CASSPGTVRGYEQYF. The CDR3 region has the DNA TGCGCCAGCAGCCCTGGGACGGTCCGGGGGTACGAGCAGTACTTC.

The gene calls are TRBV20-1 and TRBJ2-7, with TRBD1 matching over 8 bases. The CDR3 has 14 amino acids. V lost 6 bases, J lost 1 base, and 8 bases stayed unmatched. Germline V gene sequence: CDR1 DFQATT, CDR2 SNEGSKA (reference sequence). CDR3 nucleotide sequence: TGCAGTGCGGCCAGACAGGGGAGATCCTACGAGCAGTACTTC. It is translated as CSAARQGRSYEQYF.

The CDR3: CASSKRDRSYEQYF. The CDR3 DNA reads as TGTGCCAGCAGTAAGCGGGACAGGAGCTACGAGCAGTACTTC. This chain joins TRBV7-2 and TRBJ2-7, with D maybe TRBD1 (8 bases). Trimming took 6 bases from V and 3 from J, leaving 15 bases between them. Germline assignment: CDR1 SGHTA and CDR2 FQGNSA. The CDR3 has 14 amino acids.

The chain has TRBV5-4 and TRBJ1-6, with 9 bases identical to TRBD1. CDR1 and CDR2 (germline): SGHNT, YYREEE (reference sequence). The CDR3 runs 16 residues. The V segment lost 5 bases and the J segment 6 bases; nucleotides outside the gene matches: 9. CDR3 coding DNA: TGTGCCAGCAGTCGACAAGGGACAGGGATTAATTCACCCCTCCACTTT. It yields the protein CASSRQGTGINSPLHF.

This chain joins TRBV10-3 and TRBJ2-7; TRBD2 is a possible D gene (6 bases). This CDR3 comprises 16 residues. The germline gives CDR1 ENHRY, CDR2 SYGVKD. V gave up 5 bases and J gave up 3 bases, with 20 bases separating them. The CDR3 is CAISPVGGAQSYEQYF. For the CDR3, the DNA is TGTGCCATCAGTCCGGTCGGCGGGGCCCAGAGCTACGAGCAGTACTTC.

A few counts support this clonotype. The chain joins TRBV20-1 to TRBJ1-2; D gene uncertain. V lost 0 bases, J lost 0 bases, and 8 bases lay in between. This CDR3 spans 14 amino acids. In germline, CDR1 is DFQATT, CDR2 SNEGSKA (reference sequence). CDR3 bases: TGCAGTGCTAGAGAAGCAGGAGCTAACTATGGCTACACCTTC. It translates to CSAREAGANYGYTF.